Listed here are 25 T cell receptor beta chains from one sample, sequenced in a study of T-cell reconstitution after alpha-beta-depleted transplantation in children. For TCRbeta, the library was prepared with unique molecular identifiers. In TCRdb, the PCR reads were re-called with MiXCR into one record per CDR3 protein. The table shows more than 500,000 distinct CDR3 sequences, with roughly an eighth occurring only once. The input for sequencing was PBMCs, mostly from graft donor cells, taken 180 days after TCRalphabeta/CD19-depleted stem cell transplant. The receptor source for this set is a female patient under 10 years old who had a stem cell transplant for aplastic anemia, so the T cells may come from the graft donor.

This clonotype was detected a few times. The chain combines TRBV10-3 with TRBJ2-3; D unclear. Germline CDR1 and CDR2: ENHRY and SYGVKD. The CDR3 loop spans 13 amino acids. Trimming shortened V by 4 bases and J by 3 bases, and 8 bases separated the two germline ends. The CDR3 spells CAISARTTDTQYF. For the CDR3, the DNA is TGTGCCATCAGTGCCCGGACGACAGATACGCAGTATTTT.

Only a few counts were recorded for this clonotype. The V call is TRBV11-2, the J call TRBJ2-1, with 9 bases matching TRBD2. The V gene's germline CDR1 is SGHAT and CDR2 FQNNGV. The CDR3 contains 17 residues. V was pared by 4 bases and J by 3 bases, with 10 bases of the junction left unmatched. In nucleotides, the CDR3 is TGTGCCAGCAGCTCTGAGACTAGCGGAGGTTTCTACAATGAGCAGTTCTTC. It codes for CASSSETSGGFYNEQFF.

In DNA form, the CDR3 reads TGTGCCAGCAATCTACTAGCGGATTCCTACAATGAGCAGTTCTTC. Translation gives CASNLLADSYNEQFF. The genes are TRBV11-2 and TRBJ2-1, with 8 bases that match TRBD2. The CDR3 length is 15 residues. The junction had 6 bases not matched to a gene; V was cut back by 7 bases and J by 1 base. CDR1 and CDR2 (germline): SGHAT, FQNNGV.

The chain has TRBV4-3 and TRBJ2-2; no definite D call. The CDR3 covers 15 residues. CDR1 is LGHNA and CDR2 is YSLEER in the germline V gene. V shed 3 bases and J shed 3 bases, with 11 bases lying between them. In DNA, the CDR3 is TGCGCCAGCAGCCAGGCCCCGAGGCACACCGGGGAGCTGTTTTTT. This gives the protein CASSQAPRHTGELFF.

This chain's CDR3 is CASSSRTSYEQYV. The CDR3 DNA reads as TGTGCCAGCAGTTCCCGCACTTCCTACGAGCAGTACGTC. This chain links TRBV6-2 or TRBV6-3 with TRBJ2-7; D not certain. Trimming cost V 4 bases and J 1 base, with 8 bases left between them. The length of the CDR3 is 13 residues. Germline lookup yields CDR1 MNHEY and CDR2 SVGEGT.

This chain uses TRBV2 with TRBJ1-6, with 9 bases aligning to TRBD1. The CDR3 is made up of 13 amino acids. Germline V gives CDR1 SNHLY, CDR2 FYNNEI. Trimming removed 8 bases from V and 9 bases from J; junction bases left unmatched: 5. The CDR3 DNA is TGTGCCAGCGCCTACAGGGGGCCTTCACCCCTCCACTTT. This encodes CASAYRGPSPLHF. Full variable domain (remainder filled in from reference TRBV2 and TRBJ1-6): EPEVTQTPSHQVTQMGQEVILRCVPISNHLYFYWYRQILGQKVEFLVSFYNNEISEKSEIFDDQFSVERPDGSNFTLKIRSTKLEDSAMYFCASAYRGPSPLHFGNGTRLTVT.

This clonotype has more than one count but fewer than ten. The chain is built from TRBV28 and TRBJ1-4, with a weak D call TRBD1 (6 bases). The germline V and J ends were trimmed by 6 bases and 3 bases, with 14 bases remaining between them. CDR3 length: 15 amino acids. CDR1 is MDHEN and CDR2 is SYDVKM in the germline V gene. CDR3 region: CASSSYRVSNEKLFF. DNA for the CDR3: TGTGCCAGCAGCTCCTACAGGGTTTCTAATGAAAAACTGTTTTTT. The complete variable domain, with remaining parts taken from reference TRBV28 and TRBJ1-4, reads DVKVTQSSRYLVKRTGEKVFLECVQDMDHENMFWYRQDPGLGLRLIYFSYDVKMKEKGDIPEGYSVSREKKERFSLILESASTNQTSMYLCASSSYRVSNEKLFFGSGTQLSVL.

This clonotype was seen more than once but under ten times. The gene calls are TRBV11-2 and TRBJ2-3; 9 nucleotides line up with TRBD1. Germline V gene data show CDR1 as SGHAT and CDR2 as FQNNGV. The CDR3 is made up of 15 amino acids. Trimming took 6 bases from V and 6 from J; bases not matched to a gene: 10. The chain's CDR3 is CASRGDRVRSDTQYF. CDR3 DNA: TGTGCCAGCAGGGGGGACAGGGTTCGCTCTGATACGCAGTATTTT.

V and J are TRBV7-2 and TRBJ2-7; perhaps TRBD1 as D (6 bases). V was pared by 5 bases and J by 3 bases, with 14 bases between. This CDR3 comprises 14 residues. Germline values: CDR1 SGHTA, CDR2 FQGNSA. The chain's CDR3 is CASSPGKGHYEQYV. CDR3 in DNA: TGTGCCAGCAGCCCAGGGAAGGGACACTACGAGCAGTACGTC.

This clonotype has more than one count but fewer than ten. The chain recombines TRBV12-3 or TRBV12-4 with TRBJ1-4, with TRBD1 as a possible D gene (6 bases). V gave up 2 bases and J gave up 4 bases, with 8 bases separating them. The CDR3 length is 14 residues. The CDR3 DNA is TGTGCCAGCAGTTTACCAGGGGTTAATGAAAAACTGTTTTTT. Its protein product is CASSLPGVNEKLFF.

CDR3 loop: CASSLAGREKGEQFF. The CDR3 bases are TGCGCCAGCAGCTTGGCGGGCCGGGAGAAGGGGGAGCAGTTCTTC. This rearrangement joins TRBV5-1 to TRBJ2-1; the D gene is possibly TRBD2 (6 bases). Germline CDR1 and CDR2: SGHRS and YFSETQ. The CDR3 spans 15 residues. The V end lost 0 bases, the J end lost 10 bases, and 17 bases lay between the germline ends.

This chain joins TRBV3-1 and TRBJ2-5, with 11 bases identical to TRBD2. From germline, CDR1 is LGHDT and CDR2 YNNKEL (reference sequence). Losses at the gene ends were 3 bases for V and 5 bases for J; bases not matched to a gene: 5. The CDR3 is 15 residues long. This CDR3 is CASSHPLAGEETQYF. In nucleotides, the CDR3 is TGTGCCAGCAGCCACCCACTAGCGGGAGAGGAGACCCAGTACTTC.

J is TRBJ2-1 and V is TRBV20-1; 12 nucleotides match TRBD2. The CDR3 has 19 amino acids. V shed 5 bases and J 2 bases; nucleotides not matched to a gene: 16. Germline V lookup: CDR1 DFQATT, CDR2 SNEGSKA (reference sequence). Written as DNA, the CDR3 is TGCAGTGCTTGGGGGCATTCTCCGGGACTAGCGGGCACCTACAATGAGCAGTTCTTC. Translated: CSAWGHSPGLAGTYNEQFF.

A note on this clonotype: This may arise from a read error, as a much more abundant clone is one base away. J is TRBJ2-1 and V is TRBV12-3 or TRBV12-4; D call uncertain. The CDR3 totals 15 residues. The CDR3 DNA follows: TGTGGCAGCAGCTTCGACTCAACCTCTTACAATGAGCAGTTCTTC. Translating gives CGSSFDSTSYNEQFF.

This clonotype was observed a few times. J is TRBJ1-1 and V is TRBV28; tentative D call: TRBD1 (6 bases). The ends were cut back, 5 bases at V and 5 bases at J, with 15 bases in the middle. CDR1 MDHEN and CDR2 SYDVKM come from the germline V gene. There are 14 residues in the CDR3. Here the CDR3 DNA reads TGTGCCAGCAGTCTTCAGGGGAGTAGGACTGAAGCTTTCTTT. It yields the protein CASSLQGSRTEAFF.

The chain combines TRBV7-2 with TRBJ2-5; 9 bases are shared with TRBD2. The CDR3 consists of 15 residues. CDR1 and CDR2 (germline): SGHTA, FQGNSA. Trimming at V came to 3 bases and at J to 4 bases, leaving 6 bases not matched to a gene. For the CDR3, the DNA is TGTGCCAGCAGCTTGGGACTAGCCACCCGAGAGACCCAGTACTTC. It is translated as CASSLGLATRETQYF.

This clonotype was observed many times. CDR3 sequence (DNA): TGTGCCAGCAGCTTAGCACACTCTGGGGCCAACGTCCTGACTTTC. Protein: CASSLAHSGANVLTF. This chain joins TRBV7-9 and TRBJ2-6; D is uncertain. CDR1 is SEHNR and CDR2 is FQNEAQ in the germline V gene (reference sequence). The CDR3 is 15 residues long. Trimming took off 0 bases at V and 0 bases at J, with 3 bases between the two ends.

CDR3: CASKAGVGTGELFF. The CDR3 DNA is TGCGCCAGCAAAGCGGGAGTGGGCACCGGGGAGCTGTTTTTT. V and J are TRBV5-1 and TRBJ2-2; 8 positions match TRBD2. CDR1 SGHRS and CDR2 YFSETQ come from the germline V gene. This CDR3 has 14 residues. Trimming at V came to 6 bases and at J to 4 bases, leaving 5 bases not matched to a gene.

This clonotype was picked up many times. The genes are TRBV7-9 and TRBJ1-1, with D perhaps matching TRBD1 (6 bases). This CDR3 has 14 amino acids. Germline assignment: CDR1 SEHNR and CDR2 FQNEAQ (reference sequence). V lost 10 bases to trimming and J lost 1 base, with 16 bases between them. Written as DNA, the CDR3 is TGTGCCACCCAGCCTCTAGGGGGGAACACTGAAGCTTTCTTT. It is translated as CATQPLGGNTEAFF.

There are a few counts of this clonotype. The chain uses TRBV5-1 and TRBJ2-1; 10 nucleotides agree with TRBD1. The CDR3 is 15 amino acids. CDR1 is SGHRS and CDR2 is YFSETQ in the germline V gene. V trimming: 7 bases; J trimming: 0 bases; junction bases outside the gene matches: 4. CDR3 DNA sequence: TGCGCCAGCTTGGGACAGGGGTTCTCCTACAATGAGCAGTTCTTC. The encoded protein is CASLGQGFSYNEQFF.

This clonotype was counted a few times. V is TRBV6-5 and J is TRBJ2-7; D might be TRBD1 (5 bases). The CDR3 spans 14 residues. V shed 8 bases and J shed 2 bases, with 16 bases lying between them. In germline, CDR1 is MNHEY, CDR2 SVGAGI. The CDR3 coding sequence is TGTGCCAGCCGGTACGCTGGACAAACCTACGAGCAGTACTTC. Translated, it gives CASRYAGQTYEQYF.

In its sample, this clonotype was seen a few times. This sequence joins TRBV6-2 or TRBV6-3 and TRBJ2-7; 11 nucleotides match TRBD2. This CDR3 has 17 residues. CDR1 and CDR2 (germline): MNHEY, SVGEGT. After removal of 4 bases from V and 3 bases from J, the junction contained 11 bases not matched to a gene. The CDR3 sequence: CASSWGSGRALDYEQYV. As DNA, the CDR3 is TGTGCCAGCAGTTGGGGTAGCGGGAGGGCCCTGGACTACGAGCAGTACGTC.

This rearrangement joins TRBV15 to TRBJ2-1, with D unresolved. Trimming shortened V by 1 base and J by 6 bases, and 13 bases separated the two germline ends. The V gene's germline CDR1 is LNHNV and CDR2 YYDKDF (reference sequence). CDR3 length: 15 residues. CDR3 coding DNA: TGTGCCACCAGCAGAGCTGTAGAGCAAGTCAATGAGCAGTTCTTC. Its translation is CATSRAVEQVNEQFF. The entire variable domain, with the rest obtained from reference TRBV15 and TRBJ2-1, is as follows: DAMVIQNPRYQVTQFGKPVTLSCSQTLNHNVMYWYQQKSSQAPKLLFHYYDKDFNNEADTPDNFQSRRPNTSFCFLDIRSPGLGDTAMYLCATSRAVEQVNEQFFGPGTRLTVL.

This clonotype was seen ten or more times. V is TRBV12-3 or TRBV12-4 and J is TRBJ2-3; perhaps TRBD2 as D (6 bases). The ends were cut back, 5 bases at V and 4 bases at J, with 16 bases in the middle. The CDR3 has 15 residues. The CDR3 DNA reads TGTGCCAGCAGTCACTCGACGGGGGTGTCAGATACGCAGTATTTT. Its protein is CASSHSTGVSDTQYF.

This clonotype was detected a few times. The V and J genes are TRBV5-1 and TRBJ2-7; 7 positions match TRBD1. Germline assignment: CDR1 SGHRS and CDR2 YFSETQ. This CDR3 contains 14 residues. V was clipped by 7 bases and J by 2 bases; unmatched bases: 9. CDR3 sequence: CASARRGRTYEQYF. Written as DNA, the CDR3 is TGCGCCAGCGCAAGAAGGGGGCGAACCTACGAGCAGTACTTC.